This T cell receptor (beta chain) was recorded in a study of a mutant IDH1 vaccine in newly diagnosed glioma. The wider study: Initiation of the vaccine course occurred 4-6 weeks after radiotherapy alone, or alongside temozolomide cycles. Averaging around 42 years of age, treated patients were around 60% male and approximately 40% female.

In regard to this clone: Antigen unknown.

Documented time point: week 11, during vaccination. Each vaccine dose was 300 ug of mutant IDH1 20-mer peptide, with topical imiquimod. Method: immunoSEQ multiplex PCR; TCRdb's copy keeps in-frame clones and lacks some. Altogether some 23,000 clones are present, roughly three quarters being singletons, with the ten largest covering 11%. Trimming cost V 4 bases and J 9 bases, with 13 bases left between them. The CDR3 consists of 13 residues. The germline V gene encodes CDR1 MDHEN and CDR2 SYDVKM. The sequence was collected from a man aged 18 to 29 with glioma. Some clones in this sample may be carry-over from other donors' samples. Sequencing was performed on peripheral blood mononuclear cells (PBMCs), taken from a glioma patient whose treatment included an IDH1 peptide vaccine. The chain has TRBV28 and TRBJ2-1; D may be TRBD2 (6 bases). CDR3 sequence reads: CASSWGRLSEQFF. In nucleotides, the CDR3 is TGTGCCAGCAGTTGGGGGAGGTTAAGTGAGCAGTTCTTC. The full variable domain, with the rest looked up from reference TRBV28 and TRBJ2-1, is DVKVTQSSRYLVKRTGEKVFLECVQDMDHENMFWYRQDPGLGLRLIYFSYDVKMKEKGDIPEGYSVSREKKERFSLILESASTNQTSMYLCASSWGRLSEQFFGPGTRLTVL.